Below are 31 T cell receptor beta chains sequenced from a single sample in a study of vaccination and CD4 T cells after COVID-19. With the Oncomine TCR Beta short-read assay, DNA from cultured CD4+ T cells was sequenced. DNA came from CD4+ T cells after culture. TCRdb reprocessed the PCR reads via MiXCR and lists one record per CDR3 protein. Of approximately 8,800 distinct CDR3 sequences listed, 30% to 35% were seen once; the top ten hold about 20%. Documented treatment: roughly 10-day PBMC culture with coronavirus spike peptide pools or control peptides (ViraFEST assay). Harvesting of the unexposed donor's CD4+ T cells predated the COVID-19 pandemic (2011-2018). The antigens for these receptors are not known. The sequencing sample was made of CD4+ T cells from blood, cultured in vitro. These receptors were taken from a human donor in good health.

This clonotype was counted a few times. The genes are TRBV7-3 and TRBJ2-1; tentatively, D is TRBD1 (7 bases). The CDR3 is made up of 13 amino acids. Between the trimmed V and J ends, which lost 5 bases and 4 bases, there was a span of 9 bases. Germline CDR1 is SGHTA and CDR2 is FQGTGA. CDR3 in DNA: TGTGCCAGCAGCGCGGGACAGTACAATGAGCAGTTCTTC. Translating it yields CASSAGQYNEQFF.

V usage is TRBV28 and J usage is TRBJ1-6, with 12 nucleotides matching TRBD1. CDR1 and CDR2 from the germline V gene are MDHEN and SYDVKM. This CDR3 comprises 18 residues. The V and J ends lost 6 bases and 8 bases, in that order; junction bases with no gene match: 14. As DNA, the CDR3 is TGTGCCAGCAGGTCGGGACAGGGGGCCCTGGGGGGCCATTCACCCCTCCACTTT. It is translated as CASRSGQGALGGHSPLHF.

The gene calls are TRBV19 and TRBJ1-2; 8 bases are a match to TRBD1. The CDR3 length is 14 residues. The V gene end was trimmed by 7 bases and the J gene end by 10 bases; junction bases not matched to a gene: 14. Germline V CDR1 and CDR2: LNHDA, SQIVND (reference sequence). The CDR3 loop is CASTVFGTGRYYTF. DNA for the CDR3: TGTGCCAGTACTGTCTTCGGGACAGGTCGTTACTACACCTTC.

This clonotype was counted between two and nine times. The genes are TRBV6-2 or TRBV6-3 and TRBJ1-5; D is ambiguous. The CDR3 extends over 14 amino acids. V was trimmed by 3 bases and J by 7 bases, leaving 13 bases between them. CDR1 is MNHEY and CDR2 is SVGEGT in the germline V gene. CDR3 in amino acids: CASSYTAEEQPQHF. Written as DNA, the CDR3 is TGTGCCAGCAGTTATACAGCGGAGGAACAGCCCCAGCATTTT.

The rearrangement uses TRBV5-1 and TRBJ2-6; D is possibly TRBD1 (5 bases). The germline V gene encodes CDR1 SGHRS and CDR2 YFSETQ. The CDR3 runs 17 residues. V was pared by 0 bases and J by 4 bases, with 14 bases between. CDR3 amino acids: CASSLVGRAEGANVLTF. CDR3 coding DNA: TGCGCCAGCAGCTTGGTCGGCAGGGCAGAGGGGGCCAACGTCCTGACTTTC.

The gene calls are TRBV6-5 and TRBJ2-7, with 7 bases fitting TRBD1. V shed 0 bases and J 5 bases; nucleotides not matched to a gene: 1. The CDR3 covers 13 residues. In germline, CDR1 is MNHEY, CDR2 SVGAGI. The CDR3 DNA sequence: TGTGCCAGCAGTTACTCGACAGGGAACGAGCAGTACTTC. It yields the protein CASSYSTGNEQYF.

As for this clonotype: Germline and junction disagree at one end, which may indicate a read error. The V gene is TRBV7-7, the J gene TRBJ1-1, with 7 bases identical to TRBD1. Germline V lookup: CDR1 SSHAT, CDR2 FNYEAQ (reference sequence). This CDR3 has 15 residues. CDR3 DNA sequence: TGTGCTAGCAGCTCGATCGGGACAGTTAACACTGAAGCTTTCTTT. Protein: CASSSIGTVNTEAFF.

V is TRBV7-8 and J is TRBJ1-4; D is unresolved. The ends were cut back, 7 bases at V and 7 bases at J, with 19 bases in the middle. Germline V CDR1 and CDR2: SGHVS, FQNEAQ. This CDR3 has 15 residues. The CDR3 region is CASNSSRLAIEKLFF. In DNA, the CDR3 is TGTGCCAGCAATTCCAGCAGACTTGCAATTGAAAAACTGTTTTTT. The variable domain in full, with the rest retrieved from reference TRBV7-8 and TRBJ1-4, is GAGVSQSPRYKVAKRGQDVALRCDPISGHVSLFWYQQALGQGPEFLTYFQNEAQLDKSGLPSDRFFAERPEGSVSTLKIQRTQQEDSAVYLCASNSSRLAIEKLFFGSGTQLSVL.

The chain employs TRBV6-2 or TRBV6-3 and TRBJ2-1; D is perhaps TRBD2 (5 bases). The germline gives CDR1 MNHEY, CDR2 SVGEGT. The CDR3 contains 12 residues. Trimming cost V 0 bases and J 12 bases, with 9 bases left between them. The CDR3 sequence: CASSYSSLAQFF. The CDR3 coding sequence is TGTGCCAGCAGTTACTCCTCGCTAGCGCAGTTCTTC.

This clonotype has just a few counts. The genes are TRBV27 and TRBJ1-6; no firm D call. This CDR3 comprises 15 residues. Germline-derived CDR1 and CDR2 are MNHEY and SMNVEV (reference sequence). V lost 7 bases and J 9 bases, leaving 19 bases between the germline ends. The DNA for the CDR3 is TGTGCCAGCACCCGGCGAGGTTACCAAGGTTCACCCCTCCACTTT. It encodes CASTRRGYQGSPLHF.

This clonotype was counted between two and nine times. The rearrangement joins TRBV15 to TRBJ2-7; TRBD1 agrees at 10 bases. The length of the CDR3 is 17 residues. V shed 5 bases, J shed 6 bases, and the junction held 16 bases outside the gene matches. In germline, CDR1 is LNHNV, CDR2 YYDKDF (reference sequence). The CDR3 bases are TGTGCCACCAGCGGGTTGAGCCTCGGGACAGGGGTCAGCGAGCAGTACTTC. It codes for CATSGLSLGTGVSEQYF.

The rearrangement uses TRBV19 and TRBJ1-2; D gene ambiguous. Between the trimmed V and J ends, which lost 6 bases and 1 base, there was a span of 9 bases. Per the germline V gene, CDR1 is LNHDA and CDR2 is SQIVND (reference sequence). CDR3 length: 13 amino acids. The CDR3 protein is CASSWAHNYGYTF. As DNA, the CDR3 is TGTGCCAGTAGCTGGGCACATAACTATGGCTACACCTTC.

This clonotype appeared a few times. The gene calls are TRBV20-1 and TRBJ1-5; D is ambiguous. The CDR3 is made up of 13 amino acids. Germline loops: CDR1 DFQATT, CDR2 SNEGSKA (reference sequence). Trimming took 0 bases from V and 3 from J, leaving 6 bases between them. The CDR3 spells CSAREPFNQPQHF. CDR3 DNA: TGCAGTGCTAGAGAGCCCTTCAATCAGCCCCAGCATTTT.

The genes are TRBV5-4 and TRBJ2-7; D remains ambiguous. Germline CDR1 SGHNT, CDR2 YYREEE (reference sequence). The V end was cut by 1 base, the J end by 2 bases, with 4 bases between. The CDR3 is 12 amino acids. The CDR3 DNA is TGTGCCAGCAGCTTGCACACCTACGAGCAGTACTTC. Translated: CASSLHTYEQYF.

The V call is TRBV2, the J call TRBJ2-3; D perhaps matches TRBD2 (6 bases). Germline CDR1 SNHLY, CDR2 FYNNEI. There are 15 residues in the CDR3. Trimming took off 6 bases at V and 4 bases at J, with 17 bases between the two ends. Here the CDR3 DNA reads TGTGCCAGCAGATATATAGGAGGGATCGCAGATACGCAGTATTTT. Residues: CASRYIGGIADTQYF.

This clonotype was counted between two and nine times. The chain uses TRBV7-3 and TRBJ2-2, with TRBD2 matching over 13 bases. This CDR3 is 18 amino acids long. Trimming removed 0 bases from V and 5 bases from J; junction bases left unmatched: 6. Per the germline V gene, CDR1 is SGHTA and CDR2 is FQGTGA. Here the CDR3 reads CASSLTVGTSGMTGELFF. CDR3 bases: TGTGCCAGCAGCTTAACAGTCGGGACTAGCGGGATGACCGGGGAGCTGTTTTTT. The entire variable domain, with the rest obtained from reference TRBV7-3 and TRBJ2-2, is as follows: GAGVSQTPSNKVTEKGKYVELRCDPISGHTALYWYRQSLGQGPEFLIYFQGTGAADDSGLPNDRFFAVRPEGSVSTLKIQRTERGDSAVYLCASSLTVGTSGMTGELFFGEGSRLTVL.

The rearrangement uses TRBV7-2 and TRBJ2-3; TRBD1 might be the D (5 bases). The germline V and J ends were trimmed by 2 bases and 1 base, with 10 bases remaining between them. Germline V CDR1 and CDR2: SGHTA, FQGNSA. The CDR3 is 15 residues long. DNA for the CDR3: TGTGCCAGCAGCTTATTTCCCAGGGGCACAGATACGCAGTATTTT. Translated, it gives CASSLFPRGTDTQYF.

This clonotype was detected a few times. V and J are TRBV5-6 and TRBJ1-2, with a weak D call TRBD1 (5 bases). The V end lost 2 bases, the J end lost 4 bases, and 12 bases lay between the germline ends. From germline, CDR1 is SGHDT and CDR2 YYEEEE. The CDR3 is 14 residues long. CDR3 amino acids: CASSLSGNVYGYTF. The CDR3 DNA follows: TGTGCCAGCAGCTTATCAGGGAACGTCTATGGCTACACCTTC.

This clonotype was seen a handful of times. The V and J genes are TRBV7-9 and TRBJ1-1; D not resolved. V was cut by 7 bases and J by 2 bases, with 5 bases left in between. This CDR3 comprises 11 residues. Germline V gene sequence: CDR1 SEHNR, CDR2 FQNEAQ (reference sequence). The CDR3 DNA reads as TGTGCCAGCACCTATAACACTGAAGCTTTCTTT. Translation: CASTYNTEAFF.

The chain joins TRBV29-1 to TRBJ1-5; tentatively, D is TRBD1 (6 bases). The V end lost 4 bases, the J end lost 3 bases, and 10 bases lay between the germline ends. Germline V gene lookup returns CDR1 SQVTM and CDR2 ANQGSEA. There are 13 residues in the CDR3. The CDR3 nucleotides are TGCAGCGTTGCTCACAGGGTCAATCAGCCCCAGCATTTT. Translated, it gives CSVAHRVNQPQHF. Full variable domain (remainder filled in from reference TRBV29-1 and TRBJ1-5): SAVISQKPSRDICQRGTSLTIQCQVDSQVTMMFWYRQQPGQSLTLIATANQGSEATYESGFVIDKFPISRPNLTFSTLTVSNMSPEDSSIYLCSVAHRVNQPQHFGDGTRLSIL.

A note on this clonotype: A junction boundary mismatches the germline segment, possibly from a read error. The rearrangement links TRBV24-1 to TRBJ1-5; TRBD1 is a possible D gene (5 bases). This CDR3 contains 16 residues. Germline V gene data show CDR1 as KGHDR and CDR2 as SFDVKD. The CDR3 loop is CATSDSRGGGDQPQRF. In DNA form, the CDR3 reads TGTGCCACCAGTGATTCCCGGGGCGGAGGGGACCAGCCCCAGCGTTTT.

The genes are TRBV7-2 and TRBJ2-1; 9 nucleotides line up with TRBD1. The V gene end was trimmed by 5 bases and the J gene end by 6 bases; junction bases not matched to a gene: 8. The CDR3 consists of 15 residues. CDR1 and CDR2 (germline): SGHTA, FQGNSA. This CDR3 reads CASSDRDRVGNEQFF. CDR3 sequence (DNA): TGTGCCAGCAGCGACCGGGACAGGGTTGGCAATGAGCAGTTCTTC.

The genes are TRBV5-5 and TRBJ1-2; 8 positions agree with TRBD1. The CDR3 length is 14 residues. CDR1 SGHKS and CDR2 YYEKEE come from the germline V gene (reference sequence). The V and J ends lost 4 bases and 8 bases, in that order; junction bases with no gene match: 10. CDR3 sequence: CASSQQGDAAGYTF. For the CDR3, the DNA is TGTGCCAGCAGCCAACAGGGGGACGCCGCGGGCTACACCTTC.

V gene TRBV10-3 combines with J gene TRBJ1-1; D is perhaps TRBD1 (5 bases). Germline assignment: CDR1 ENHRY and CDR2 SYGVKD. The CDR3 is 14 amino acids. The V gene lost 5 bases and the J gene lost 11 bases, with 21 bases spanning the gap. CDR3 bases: TGTGCCATCAGTTACGACAGCCTTGGGGAAGGCGCTTTCTTT. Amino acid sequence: CAISYDSLGEGAFF.

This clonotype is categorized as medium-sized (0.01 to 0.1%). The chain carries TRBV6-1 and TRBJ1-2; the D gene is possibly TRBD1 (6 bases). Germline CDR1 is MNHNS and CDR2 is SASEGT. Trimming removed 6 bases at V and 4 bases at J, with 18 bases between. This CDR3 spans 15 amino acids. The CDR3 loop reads CASSPYREGSYGYTF. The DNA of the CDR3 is TGTGCCAGCAGCCCCTACAGGGAGGGAAGCTATGGCTACACCTTC.

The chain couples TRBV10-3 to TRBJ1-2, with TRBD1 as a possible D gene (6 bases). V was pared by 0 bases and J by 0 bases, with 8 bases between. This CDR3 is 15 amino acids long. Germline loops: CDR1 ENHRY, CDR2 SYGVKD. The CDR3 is CAISESRTANYGYTF. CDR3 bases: TGTGCCATCAGTGAGTCCCGGACAGCTAACTATGGCTACACCTTC.

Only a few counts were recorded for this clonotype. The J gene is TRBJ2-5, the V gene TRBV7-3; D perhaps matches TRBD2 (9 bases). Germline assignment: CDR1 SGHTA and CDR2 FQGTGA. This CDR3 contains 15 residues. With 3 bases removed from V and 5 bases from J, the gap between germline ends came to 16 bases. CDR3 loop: CASSFSGRQGETQYF. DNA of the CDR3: TGTGCCAGCAGCTTTAGCGGGAGACAGGGGGAGACCCAGTACTTC.

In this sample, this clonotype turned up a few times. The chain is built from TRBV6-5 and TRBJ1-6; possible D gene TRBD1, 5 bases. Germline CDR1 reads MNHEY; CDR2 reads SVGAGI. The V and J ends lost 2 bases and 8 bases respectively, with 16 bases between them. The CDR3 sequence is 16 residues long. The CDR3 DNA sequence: TGTGCCAGCAGTTACGCGGGGGTTTTGACGGATTCACCCCTCCACTTT. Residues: CASSYAGVLTDSPLHF.

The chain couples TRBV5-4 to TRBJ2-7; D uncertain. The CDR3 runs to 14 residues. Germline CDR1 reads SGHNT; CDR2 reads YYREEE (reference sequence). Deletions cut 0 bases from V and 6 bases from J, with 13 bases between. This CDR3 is CASSLGGSRAEQYF. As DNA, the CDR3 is TGTGCCAGCAGCTTGGGAGGTAGTCGGGCCGAGCAGTACTTC.

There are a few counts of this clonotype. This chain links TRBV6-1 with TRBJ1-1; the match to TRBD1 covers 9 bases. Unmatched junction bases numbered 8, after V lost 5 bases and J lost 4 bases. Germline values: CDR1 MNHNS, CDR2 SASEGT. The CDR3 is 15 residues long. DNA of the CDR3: TGTGCCAGCAGTACTCCGGGACAGGGAGGCACTGAAGCTTTCTTT. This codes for CASSTPGQGGTEAFF.

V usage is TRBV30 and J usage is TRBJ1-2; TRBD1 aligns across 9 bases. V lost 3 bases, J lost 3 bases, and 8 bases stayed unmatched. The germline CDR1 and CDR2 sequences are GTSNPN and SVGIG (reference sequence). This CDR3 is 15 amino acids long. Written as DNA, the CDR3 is TGTGCCTGGAGAATGGGACAGGGAGTAGACTATGGCTACACCTTC. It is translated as CAWRMGQGVDYGYTF.